This passage covers 12 T cell receptor beta chains from one sample sequenced in a study of T cells in Graves' hyperthyroidism and ophthalmopathy. The CDR3 regions of TCR beta were amplified from RNA transcripts. Using the HTBI primer set, a first-round RT-PCR was run on the TCR CDR3. TCRdb processed the multiplex PCR reads anew with MiXCR; each CDR3 protein has one entry. The sample consists of a few hundred thousand distinct CDR3 sequences, less than 20% of them appearing once. Sequencing input: blood. The source of these receptors is a woman aged 25 to 39 with Graves' hyperthyroidism.

The chain recombines TRBV9 with TRBJ2-2; weak D call: TRBD2 (5 bases). The CDR3 spans 16 residues. The V gene's germline CDR1 is SGDLS and CDR2 YYNGEE. Trimming cost V 7 bases and J 11 bases, with 27 bases left between them. CDR3: CASGGGETRDPAELFF. CDR3 DNA: TGTGCCAGCGGCGGTGGTGAAACTAGAGACCCAGCTGAGCTGTTTTTT.

This chain links TRBV6-2 or TRBV6-3 with TRBJ2-5, with 10 bases matching TRBD2. The ends lost 0 bases at V and 2 bases at J; junction bases unmatched: 15. The germline V gene has CDR1 MNHEY and CDR2 SVGEGT. The CDR3 runs to 20 residues. CDR3 sequence reads: CASSYSGAWGTSGDQETQYF. The CDR3 bases are TGTGCCAGCAGTTACTCGGGGGCATGGGGAACTAGCGGGGATCAAGAGACCCAGTACTTC.

This clonotype was picked up a small number of times. The chain carries TRBV6-1 and TRBJ1-5; tentatively, D is TRBD1 (6 bases). The ends were cut back, 9 bases at V and 2 bases at J, with 11 bases in the middle. The CDR3 sequence is 13 residues long. Per the germline V gene, CDR1 is MNHNS and CDR2 is SASEGT. CDR3 region: CASTGWGNQPQHF. In DNA, the CDR3 is TGTGCCAGTACAGGGTGGGGCAATCAGCCCCAGCATTTT.

This clonotype was seen a few times. The chain recombines TRBV20-1 with TRBJ2-3, with a tentative D call TRBD1 (6 bases). V was clipped by 6 bases and J by 4 bases, with 26 bases between them. The germline V gene encodes CDR1 DFQATT and CDR2 SNEGSKA (reference sequence). The CDR3 spans 17 residues. CDR3 protein: CSADSLRQAGRADTQYF. The CDR3 region has the DNA TGCAGTGCCGATTCATTACGACAGGCGGGCAGGGCAGATACGCAGTATTTT.

J is TRBJ2-3 and V is TRBV12-3 or TRBV12-4; D uncertain. There are 12 residues in the CDR3. V lost 11 bases to trimming and J lost 6 bases, with 15 bases between them. The CDR3 loop is CAGASGDDTQYF. The DNA for the CDR3 is TGTGCCGGCGCCTCCGGAGACGATACGCAGTATTTT.

Many counts were recorded for this clonotype. This rearrangement joins TRBV6-1 to TRBJ2-7; D possibly corresponds to TRBD1 (6 bases). Germline values: CDR1 MNHNS, CDR2 SASEGT. This CDR3 comprises 14 residues. Trimming shortened V by 5 bases and J by 2 bases, and 13 bases separated the two germline ends. The CDR3: CASSNAGETYEQYF. The CDR3 DNA reads TGTGCCAGCAGTAACGCAGGGGAAACCTACGAGCAGTACTTC.

J is TRBJ2-1 and V is TRBV29-1, with unresolved D. The CDR3 consists of 13 residues. CDR1 SQVTM and CDR2 ANQGSEA come from the germline V gene. Trimming stripped 2 bases from V and 7 bases from J, with 12 bases between. In DNA form, the CDR3 reads TGCAGCGTTGAACCCAGGCCCAGAAATGAGCAGTTCTTC. Its translation: CSVEPRPRNEQFF.

The chain joins TRBV20-1 to TRBJ2-1; TRBD2 matches 7 bases. Germline trimming cut 1 base from V and 5 bases from J; bases unmatched to any gene: 8. Germline values: CDR1 DFQATT, CDR2 SNEGSKA (reference sequence). CDR3 length: 15 residues. The CDR3 sequence is CSARGGGGAHNEQFF. CDR3 DNA: TGCAGTGCTAGAGGGGGGGGAGGGGCCCACAATGAGCAGTTCTTC.

This clonotype has ten or more counts. V usage is TRBV12-3 or TRBV12-4 and J usage is TRBJ2-6, with no clear D. Trimming removed 6 bases at V and 4 bases at J, with 19 bases between. This CDR3 has 17 residues. For the CDR3, the DNA is TGTGCCAGCAGCCCACTACCTACGACGCGCGGGGCCAACGTCCTGACTTTC. Amino acids: CASSPLPTTRGANVLTF.

This chain connects TRBV5-6 to TRBJ2-7; D perhaps matches TRBD1 (6 bases). This CDR3 contains 14 residues. Per germline, CDR1 SGHDT and CDR2 YYEEEE. The ends were cut back, 5 bases at V and 3 bases at J, with 15 bases in the middle. The CDR3 DNA sequence: TGTGCCAGCAGAAGCCGGGACAAGGTCTACGAGCAGTACTTC. Translation: CASRSRDKVYEQYF.

This clonotype was observed a handful of times. The chain has TRBV28 and TRBJ2-5, with D possibly TRBD1 on 5 matching bases. CDR1 is MDHEN and CDR2 is SYDVKM in the germline V gene. The CDR3 spans 15 residues. The V and J ends lost 7 bases and 3 bases respectively, with 18 bases between them. CDR3 coding DNA: TGTGCCAGCATCTCGCCCCAGGGCCCTAAAGAGACCCAGTACTTC. Protein product: CASISPQGPKETQYF.

This clonotype was seen many times. This chain links TRBV13 with TRBJ2-3, with 9 bases matching TRBD2. With V trimmed by 6 bases and J by 1 base, 5 bases remained unmatched. This CDR3 has 15 residues. Germline assignment: CDR1 PRHDT and CDR2 FYEKMQ (reference sequence). This CDR3 reads CASSPRLAGTDTQYF. The DNA for the CDR3 is TGTGCCAGCAGTCCTAGACTAGCGGGCACAGATACGCAGTATTTT.